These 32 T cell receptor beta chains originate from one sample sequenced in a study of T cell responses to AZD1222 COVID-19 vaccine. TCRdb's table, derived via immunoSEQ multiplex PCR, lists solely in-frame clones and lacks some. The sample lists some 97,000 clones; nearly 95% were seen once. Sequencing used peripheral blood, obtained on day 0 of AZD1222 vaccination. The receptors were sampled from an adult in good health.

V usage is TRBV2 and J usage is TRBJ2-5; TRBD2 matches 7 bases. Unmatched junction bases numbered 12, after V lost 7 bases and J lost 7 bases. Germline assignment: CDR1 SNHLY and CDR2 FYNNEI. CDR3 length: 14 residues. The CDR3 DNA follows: TGTGCCAGCACCCGGGAGGAGAGGTTTGGGACCCAGTACTTC. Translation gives CASTREERFGTQYF.

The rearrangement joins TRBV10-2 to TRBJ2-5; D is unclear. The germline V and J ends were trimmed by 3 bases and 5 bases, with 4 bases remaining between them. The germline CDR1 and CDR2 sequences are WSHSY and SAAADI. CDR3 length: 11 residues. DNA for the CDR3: TGCGCCAGCAGTGAAGGGGAGACCCAGTACTTC. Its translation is CASSEGETQYF.

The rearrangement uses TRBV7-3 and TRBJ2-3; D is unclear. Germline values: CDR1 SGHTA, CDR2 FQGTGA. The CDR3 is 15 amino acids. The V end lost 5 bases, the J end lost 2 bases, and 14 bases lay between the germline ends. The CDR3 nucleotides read TGTGCCAGCAGCCCCAGTTACCAGCACACAGATACGCAGTATTTT. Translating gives CASSPSYQHTDTQYF.

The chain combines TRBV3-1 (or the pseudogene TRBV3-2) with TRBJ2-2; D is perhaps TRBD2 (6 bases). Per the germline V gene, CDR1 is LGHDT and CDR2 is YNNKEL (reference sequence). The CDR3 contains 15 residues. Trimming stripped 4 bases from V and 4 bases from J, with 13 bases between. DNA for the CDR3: TGTGCCAGCAGCCGTCTAGCGCGGGGCACCGGGGAGCTGTTTTTT. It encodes CASSRLARGTGELFF.

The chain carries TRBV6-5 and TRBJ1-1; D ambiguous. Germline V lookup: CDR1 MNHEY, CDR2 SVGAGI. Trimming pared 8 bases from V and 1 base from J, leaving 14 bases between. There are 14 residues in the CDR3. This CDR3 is CASERVPGNTEAFF. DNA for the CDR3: TGTGCCAGCGAAAGGGTCCCTGGGAACACTGAAGCTTTCTTT.

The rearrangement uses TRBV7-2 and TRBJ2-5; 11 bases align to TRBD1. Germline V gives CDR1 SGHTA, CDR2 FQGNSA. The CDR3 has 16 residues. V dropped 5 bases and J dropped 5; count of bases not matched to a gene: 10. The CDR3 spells CASSTSYWDRGETQYF. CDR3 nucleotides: TGTGCCAGCAGCACCTCTTATTGGGACAGGGGGGAGACCCAGTACTTC.

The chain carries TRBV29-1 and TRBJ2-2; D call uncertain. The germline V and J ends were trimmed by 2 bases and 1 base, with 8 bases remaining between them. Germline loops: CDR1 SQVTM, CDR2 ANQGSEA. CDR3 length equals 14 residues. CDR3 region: CSVEFGRNTGELFF. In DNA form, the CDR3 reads TGCAGCGTTGAATTCGGACGGAACACCGGGGAGCTGTTTTTT.

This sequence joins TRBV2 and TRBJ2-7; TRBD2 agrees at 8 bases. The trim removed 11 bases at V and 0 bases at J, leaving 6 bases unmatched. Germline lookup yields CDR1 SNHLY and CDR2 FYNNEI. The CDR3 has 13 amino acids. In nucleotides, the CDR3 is TGTGCCGGACTGAGCGGGAGCTCCTACGAGCAGTACTTC. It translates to CAGLSGSSYEQYF.

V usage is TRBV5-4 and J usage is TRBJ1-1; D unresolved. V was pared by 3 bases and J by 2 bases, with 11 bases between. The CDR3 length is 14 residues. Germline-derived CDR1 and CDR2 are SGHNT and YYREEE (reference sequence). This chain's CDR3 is CASSYEGVNTEAFF. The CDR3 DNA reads TGTGCCAGCAGCTACGAGGGAGTTAACACTGAAGCTTTCTTT. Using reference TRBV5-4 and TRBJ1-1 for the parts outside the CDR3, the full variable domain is ETGVTQSPTHLIKTRGQQVTLRCSSQSGHNTVSWYQQALGQGPQFIFQYYREEENGRGNFPPRFSGLQFPNYSSELNVNALELDDSALYLCASSYEGVNTEAFFGQGTRLTVV.

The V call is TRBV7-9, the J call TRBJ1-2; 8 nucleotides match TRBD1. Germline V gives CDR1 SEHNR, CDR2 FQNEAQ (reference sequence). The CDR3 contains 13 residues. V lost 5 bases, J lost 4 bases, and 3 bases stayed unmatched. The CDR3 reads CASSQQGGYGYTF. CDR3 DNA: TGTGCCAGCAGCCAACAGGGGGGCTATGGCTACACCTTC. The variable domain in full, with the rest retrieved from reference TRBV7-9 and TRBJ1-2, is DTGVSQNPRHKITKRGQNVTFRCDPISEHNRLYWYRQTLGQGPEFLTYFQNEAQLEKSRLLSDRFSAERPKGSFSTLEIQRTEQGDSAMYLCASSQQGGYGYTFGSGTRLTVV.

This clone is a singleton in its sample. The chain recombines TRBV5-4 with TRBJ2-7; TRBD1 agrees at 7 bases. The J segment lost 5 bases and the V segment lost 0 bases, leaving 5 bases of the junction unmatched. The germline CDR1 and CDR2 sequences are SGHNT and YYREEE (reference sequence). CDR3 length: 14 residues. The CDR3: CASSLDRGSDEQYF. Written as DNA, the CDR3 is TGTGCCAGCAGCTTGGACAGGGGATCGGACGAGCAGTACTTC. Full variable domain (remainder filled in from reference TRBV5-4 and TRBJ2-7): ETGVTQSPTHLIKTRGQQVTLRCSSQSGHNTVSWYQQALGQGPQFIFQYYREEENGRGNFPPRFSGLQFPNYSSELNVNALELDDSALYLCASSLDRGSDEQYFGPGTRLTVT.

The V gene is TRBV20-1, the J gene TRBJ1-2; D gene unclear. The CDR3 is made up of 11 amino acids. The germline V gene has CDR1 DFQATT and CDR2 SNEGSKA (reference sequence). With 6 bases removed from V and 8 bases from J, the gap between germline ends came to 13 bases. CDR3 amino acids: CSAPAVEGYTF. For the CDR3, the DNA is TGCAGTGCACCCGCGGTGGAAGGCTACACCTTC.

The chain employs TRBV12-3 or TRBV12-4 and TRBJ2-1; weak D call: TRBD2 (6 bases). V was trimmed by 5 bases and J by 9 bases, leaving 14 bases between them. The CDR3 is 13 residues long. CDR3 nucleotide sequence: TGTGCCAGCAGTCCCGGTCCCGGGGGTGAGCAGTTCTTC. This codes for CASSPGPGGEQFF.

CDR3 in DNA: TGTGCCTGGAGCCCCGGACTAGCGGGAGGGGAGGATACGCAGTATTTT. Its translation: CAWSPGLAGGEDTQYF. The V call is TRBV30, the J call TRBJ2-3, with 15 bases identical to TRBD2. CDR3 length: 16 residues. Germline trimming cut 3 bases from V and 6 bases from J; bases unmatched to any gene: 7. Germline CDR1 GTSNPN, CDR2 SVGIG (reference sequence). The whole variable domain, filled in from reference TRBV30 and TRBJ2-3, reads SQTIHQWPATLVQPVGSPLSLECTVEGTSNPNLYWYRQAAGRGLQLLFYSVGIGQISSEVPQNLSASRPQDRQFILSSKKLLLSDSGFYLCAWSPGLAGGEDTQYFGPGTRLTVL.

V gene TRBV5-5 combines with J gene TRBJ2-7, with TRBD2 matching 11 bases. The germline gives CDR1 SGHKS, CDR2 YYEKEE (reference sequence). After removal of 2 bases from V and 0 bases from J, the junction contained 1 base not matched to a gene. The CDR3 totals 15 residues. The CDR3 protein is CASSFGLAGSYEQYF. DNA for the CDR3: TGTGCCAGCAGCTTCGGACTAGCGGGCTCCTACGAGCAGTACTTC.

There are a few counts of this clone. As DNA, the CDR3 is TGTGCCAGCAGTAAGCAGGGGGCCGGCGAGCAGTACTTC. Translated, it gives CASSKQGAGEQYF. The chain combines TRBV12-3 or TRBV12-4 with TRBJ2-7; 8 nucleotides agree with TRBD1. The J segment lost 6 bases and the V segment lost 5 bases, leaving 6 bases of the junction unmatched. The CDR3 totals 13 residues.

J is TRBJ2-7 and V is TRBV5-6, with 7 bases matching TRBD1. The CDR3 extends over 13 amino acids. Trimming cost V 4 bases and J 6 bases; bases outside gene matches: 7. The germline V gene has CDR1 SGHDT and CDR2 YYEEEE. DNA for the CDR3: TGTGCCAGCAGCACCGGGACAGTGGGCGAGCAGTACTTC. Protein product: CASSTGTVGEQYF.

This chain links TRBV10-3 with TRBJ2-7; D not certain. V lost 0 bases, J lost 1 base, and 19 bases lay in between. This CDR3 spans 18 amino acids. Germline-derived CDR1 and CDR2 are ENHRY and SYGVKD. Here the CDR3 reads CAISESGTALRWSYEQYF. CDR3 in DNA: TGTGCCATCAGTGAGTCGGGAACAGCTCTAAGGTGGTCCTACGAGCAGTACTTC.

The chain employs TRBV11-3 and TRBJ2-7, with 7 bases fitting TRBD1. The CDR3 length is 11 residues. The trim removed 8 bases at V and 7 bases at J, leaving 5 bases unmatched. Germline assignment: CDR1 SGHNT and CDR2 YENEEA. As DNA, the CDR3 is TGTGCCAGCGCACAGGGGCCGGAGCAGTACTTC. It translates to CASAQGPEQYF.

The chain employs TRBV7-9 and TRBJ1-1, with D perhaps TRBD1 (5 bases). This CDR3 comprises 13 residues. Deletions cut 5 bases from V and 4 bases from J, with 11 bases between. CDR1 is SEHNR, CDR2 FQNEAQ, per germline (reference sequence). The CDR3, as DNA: TGTGCCAGCAGCCCTGGGGGGGGCACTGAAGCTTTCTTT. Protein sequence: CASSPGGGTEAFF.

The CDR3 is CSASNRGYEQYF. The CDR3, as DNA: TGCAGTGCTAGTAATAGGGGTTACGAGCAGTACTTC. This chain joins TRBV20-1 and TRBJ2-7; maybe TRBD1 (5 bases). Germline assignment: CDR1 DFQATT and CDR2 SNEGSKA (reference sequence). The CDR3 extends over 12 amino acids. Trimming shortened V by 3 bases and J by 4 bases, and 10 bases separated the two germline ends.

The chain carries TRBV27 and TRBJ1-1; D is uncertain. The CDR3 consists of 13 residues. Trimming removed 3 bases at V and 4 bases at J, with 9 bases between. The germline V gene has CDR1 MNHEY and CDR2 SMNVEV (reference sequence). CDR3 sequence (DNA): TGTGCCAGCAGTTTTGCCGGGAGCACTGAAGCTTTCTTT. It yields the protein CASSFAGSTEAFF.

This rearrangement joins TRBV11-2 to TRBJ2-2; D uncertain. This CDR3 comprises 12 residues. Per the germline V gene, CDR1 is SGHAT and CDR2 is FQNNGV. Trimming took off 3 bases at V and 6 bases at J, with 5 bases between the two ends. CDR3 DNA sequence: TGTGCCAGCAGCTTTCTTCCCGGGGAGCTGTTTTTT. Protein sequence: CASSFLPGELFF.

CDR3 amino acids: CSVDPPRGTDTQYF. The CDR3 DNA reads as TGCAGCGTTGACCCGCCCCGGGGCACAGATACGCAGTATTTT. The chain is built from TRBV29-1 and TRBJ2-3; D is undetermined. The CDR3 is 14 residues long. The V end was cut by 3 bases, the J end by 1 base, with 11 bases between. Germline lookup yields CDR1 SQVTM and CDR2 ANQGSEA.

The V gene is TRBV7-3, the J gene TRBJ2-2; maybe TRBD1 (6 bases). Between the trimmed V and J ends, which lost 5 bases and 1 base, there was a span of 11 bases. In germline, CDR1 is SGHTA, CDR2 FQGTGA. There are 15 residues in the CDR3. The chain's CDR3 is CASSRSQGNTGELFF. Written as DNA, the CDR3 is TGTGCCAGCAGCCGATCACAGGGGAACACCGGGGAGCTGTTTTTT. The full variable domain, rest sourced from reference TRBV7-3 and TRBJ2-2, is GAGVSQTPSNKVTEKGKYVELRCDPISGHTALYWYRQSLGQGPEFLIYFQGTGAADDSGLPNDRFFAVRPEGSVSTLKIQRTERGDSAVYLCASSRSQGNTGELFFGEGSRLTVL.

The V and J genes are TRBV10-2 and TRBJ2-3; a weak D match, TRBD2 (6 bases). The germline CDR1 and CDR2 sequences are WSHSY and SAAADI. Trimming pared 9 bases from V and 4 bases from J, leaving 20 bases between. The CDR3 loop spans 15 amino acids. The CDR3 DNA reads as TGCGCCAGTCTCGGCCTTAGCGGACCCTCAGATACGCAGTATTTT. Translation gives CASLGLSGPSDTQYF.

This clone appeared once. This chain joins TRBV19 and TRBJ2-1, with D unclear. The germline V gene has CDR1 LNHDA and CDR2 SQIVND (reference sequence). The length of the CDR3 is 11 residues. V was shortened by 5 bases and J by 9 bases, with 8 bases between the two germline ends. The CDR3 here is CASSWGIEQFF. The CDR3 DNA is TGTGCCAGTAGTTGGGGTATTGAGCAGTTCTTC.

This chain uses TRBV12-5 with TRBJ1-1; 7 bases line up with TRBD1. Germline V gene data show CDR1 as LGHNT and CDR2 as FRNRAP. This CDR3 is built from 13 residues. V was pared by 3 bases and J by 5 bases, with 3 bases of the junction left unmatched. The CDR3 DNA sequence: TGTGCTAGTGGTTTAACAGGGGATACTGAAGCTTTCTTT. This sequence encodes CASGLTGDTEAFF.

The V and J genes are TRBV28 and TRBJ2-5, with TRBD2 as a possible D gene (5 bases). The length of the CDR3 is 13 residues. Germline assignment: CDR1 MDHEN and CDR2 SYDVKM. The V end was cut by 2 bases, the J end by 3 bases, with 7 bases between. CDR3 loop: CASSLVGEETQYF. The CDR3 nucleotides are TGTGCCAGCAGTTTAGTGGGAGAAGAGACCCAGTACTTC.

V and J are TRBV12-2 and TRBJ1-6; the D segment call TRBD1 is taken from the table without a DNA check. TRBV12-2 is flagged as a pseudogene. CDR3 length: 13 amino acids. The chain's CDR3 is CASRLGLLGALHF. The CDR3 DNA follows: TGTGCAAGTCGCTTAGGCCTCTTGGGGGCATTACACTTT.

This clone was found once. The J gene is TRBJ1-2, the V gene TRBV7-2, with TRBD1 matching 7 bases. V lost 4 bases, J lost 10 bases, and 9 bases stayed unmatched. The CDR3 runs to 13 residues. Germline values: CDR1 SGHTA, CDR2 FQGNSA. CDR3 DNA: TGTGCCAGCAGCTACTCGACCGGACAGGCCTACACCTTC. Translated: CASSYSTGQAYTF.

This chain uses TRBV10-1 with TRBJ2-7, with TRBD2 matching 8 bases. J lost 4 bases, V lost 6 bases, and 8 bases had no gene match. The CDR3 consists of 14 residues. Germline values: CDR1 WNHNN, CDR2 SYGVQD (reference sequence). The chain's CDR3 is CASSPGLEGYEQYF. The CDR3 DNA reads TGCGCCAGCAGCCCGGGACTAGAGGGGTACGAGCAGTACTTC.